The next 2 T cell receptor beta chains were all read from a single sample in a study of blood T cell repertoires in COVID-19. Repertoires were generated with immunoSEQ multiplex PCR, while TCRdb's copy carries only in-frame clones and drops some. Of around 94,000 clones listed, 75% to 95% are singletons. The specimen sequenced was peripheral blood. The source of these receptors is a man between 18 and 35 years old with acute or convalescent COVID-19.

The chain recombines TRBV9 with TRBJ1-5; D remains ambiguous. The V and J ends lost 8 bases and 4 bases respectively, with 13 bases between them. The length of the CDR3 is 13 residues. Per germline, CDR1 SGDLS and CDR2 YYNGEE. The CDR3 spells CASGAGPNQPQHF. The CDR3 region has the DNA TGTGCCAGTGGCGCAGGTCCTAATCAGCCCCAGCATTTT. Full variable domain (rest looked up from reference TRBV9 and TRBJ1-5): DSGVTQTPKHLITATGQRVTLRCSPRSGDLSVYWYQQSLDQGLQFLIQYYNGEERAKGNILERFSAQQFPDLHSELNLSSLELGDSALYFCASGAGPNQPQHFGDGTRLSIL.

The CDR3 sequence is CASSPSGDGYTF. The CDR3, as DNA: TGTGCCAGCTCACCCTCGGGGGATGGCTACACCTTC. This rearrangement joins TRBV18 to TRBJ1-2; tentative D call: TRBD1 (5 bases). Germline assignment: CDR1 KGHSH and CDR2 LQKENI. The V end was cut by 3 bases, the J end by 6 bases, with 8 bases between. This CDR3 is built from 12 residues.